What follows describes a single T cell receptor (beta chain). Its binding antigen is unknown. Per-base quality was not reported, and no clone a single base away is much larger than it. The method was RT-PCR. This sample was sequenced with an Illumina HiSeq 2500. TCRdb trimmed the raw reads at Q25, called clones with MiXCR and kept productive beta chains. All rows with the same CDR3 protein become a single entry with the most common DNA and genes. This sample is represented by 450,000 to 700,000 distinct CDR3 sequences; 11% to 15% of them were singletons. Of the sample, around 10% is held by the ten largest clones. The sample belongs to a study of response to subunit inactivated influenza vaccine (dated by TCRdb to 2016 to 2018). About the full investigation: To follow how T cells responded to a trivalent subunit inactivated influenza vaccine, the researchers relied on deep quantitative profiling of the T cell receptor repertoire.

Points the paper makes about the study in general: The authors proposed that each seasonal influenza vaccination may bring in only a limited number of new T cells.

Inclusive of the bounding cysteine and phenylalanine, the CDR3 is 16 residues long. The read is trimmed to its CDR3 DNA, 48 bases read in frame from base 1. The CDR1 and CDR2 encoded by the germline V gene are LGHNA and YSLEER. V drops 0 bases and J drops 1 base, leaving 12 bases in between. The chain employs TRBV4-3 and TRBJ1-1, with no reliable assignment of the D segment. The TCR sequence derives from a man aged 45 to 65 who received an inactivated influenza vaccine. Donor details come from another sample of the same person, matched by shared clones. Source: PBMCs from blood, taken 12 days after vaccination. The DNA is TGCGCCAGCAGCCAAGATAGTAGGGAGCGGAACACTGAAGCTTTCTTT. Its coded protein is CASSQDSRERNTEAFF.